Below are 27 T cell receptor beta chains sequenced from a single sample in a study of cytotoxic CD8 clonotypes in ibrutinib-treated CLL (dated by TCRdb to the early 2020s). Read against the paper, the sample's time point label means: about a year on ibrutinib. Receptor libraries were prepared by the immunoSEQ multiplex PCR assay. Sourced from immuneACCESS, this table was stored by TCRdb with only in-frame sequences that have V and J called. A share of the clones is absent; for the studies checked, an unresolved V gene accounts for under half, and the remainder has no known explanation. For this sample the table gives just under 70,000 clones, of which around 68% were detected only once. Clones ranked in the top ten supply roughly 6% of the sample. This specimen consisted of PBMCs, obtained after 12 months of ibrutinib treatment. Receptor source: a human donor with chronic lymphocytic leukemia.

The chain links TRBV29-1 to TRBJ1-2, with D perhaps TRBD1 (5 bases). Between the trimmed V and J ends, which lost 6 bases and 6 bases, there was a span of 11 bases. This CDR3 is built from 11 residues. The germline CDR1 and CDR2 sequences are SQVTM and ANQGSEA. CDR3 DNA sequence: TGCAGCGTGCCTGGGACCGATGGCTACACCTTC. Translation gives CSVPGTDGYTF.

V gene TRBV27 combines with J gene TRBJ1-2; TRBD1 matches 9 bases. From germline, CDR1 is MNHEY and CDR2 SMNVEV (reference sequence). The CDR3 consists of 15 residues. The J segment lost 8 bases and the V segment lost 2 bases, leaving 9 bases of the junction unmatched. The CDR3 region has the DNA TGTGCCAGCAGTTTAAAACAGGGGGCATCGTACGGCTACACCTTC. Its translation is CASSLKQGASYGYTF.

This clone has only a few counts. The rearrangement joins TRBV5-6 to TRBJ2-3; no definite D call. Germline CDR1 is SGHDT and CDR2 is YYEEEE. The CDR3 sequence is 14 residues long. The V gene lost 3 bases and the J gene lost 3 bases, with 11 bases spanning the gap. The CDR3 DNA reads TGTGCCAGCAGCTGGGGTGATGAGACAGATACGCAGTATTTT. Translating it yields CASSWGDETDTQYF.

The chain employs TRBV6-5 and TRBJ1-5; TRBD1 matches 12 bases. Germline V lookup: CDR1 MNHEY, CDR2 SVGAGI. Germline trimming cut 2 bases from V and 7 bases from J; bases unmatched to any gene: 3. The CDR3 consists of 15 residues. The chain's CDR3 is CASSYGTGGRQPQHF. Here the CDR3 DNA reads TGTGCCAGCAGTTACGGGACAGGGGGCAGGCAGCCCCAGCATTTT.

This clone was recorded only once. CDR3: CASRYQGARRTGELFF. CDR3 nucleotide sequence: TGTGCCAGTAGATATCAGGGGGCGCGTCGGACCGGGGAGCTGTTTTTT. The rearrangement joins TRBV19 to TRBJ2-2; TRBD1 matches at 8 bases. The CDR3 is made up of 16 amino acids. The ends lost 6 bases at V and 5 bases at J; junction bases unmatched: 11. From germline, CDR1 is LNHDA and CDR2 SQIVND (reference sequence).

The V and J genes are TRBV6-1 and TRBJ1-5; D is unclear. V was pared by 2 bases and J by 7 bases, with 12 bases between. Germline V gives CDR1 MNHNS, CDR2 SASEGT. The CDR3 covers 14 residues. The CDR3 nucleotides read TGTGCCAGCAGTGAATCACTGGGATACCAGCCCCAGCATTTT. Translating it yields CASSESLGYQPQHF.

This chain links TRBV5-4 with TRBJ2-7; 7 bases agree with TRBD1. This CDR3 has 16 residues. CDR1 and CDR2 from the germline V gene are SGHNT and YYREEE (reference sequence). Losses at the gene ends were 4 bases for V and 0 bases for J; bases not matched to a gene: 10. CDR3 in amino acids: CASSPRTGEHSYEQYF. CDR3 bases: TGTGCCAGCAGCCCCCGAACAGGGGAACACTCCTACGAGCAGTACTTC.

This clone has a handful of counts. V gene TRBV28 combines with J gene TRBJ1-5, with D hard to call. The CDR3 covers 16 residues. V was trimmed by 1 base and J by 0 bases, leaving 10 bases between them. CDR1 is MDHEN, CDR2 SYDVKM, per germline. The CDR3: CASSLLPGYSNQPQHF. The CDR3 nucleotides are TGTGCCAGCAGTTTATTACCGGGATATAGCAATCAGCCCCAGCATTTT.

This clone was picked up a small number of times. CDR3 amino acids: CASSYLASRKAEGYTF. The CDR3 DNA follows: TGTGCCAGCAGTTACCTAGCGTCCAGGAAGGCCGAGGGCTACACCTTC. The chain carries TRBV6-5 and TRBJ1-2; D is unresolved. The ends were cut back, 2 bases at V and 8 bases at J, with 21 bases in the middle. The CDR3 runs 16 residues. CDR1 and CDR2 from the germline V gene are MNHEY and SVGAGI.

This clone was detected a few times. The gene calls are TRBV4-2 and TRBJ2-3, with TRBD2 matching over 8 bases. Unmatched junction bases numbered 9, after V lost 2 bases and J lost 2 bases. The length of the CDR3 is 17 residues. CDR1 LGHNA and CDR2 YNFKEQ come from the germline V gene. The DNA of the CDR3 is TGTGCCAGCAGCCAAAACCCCGGGGGGGCCGCCACAGATACGCAGTATTTT. Its translation is CASSQNPGGAATDTQYF.

The sample holds many counts of this clone. This chain joins TRBV6-1 and TRBJ2-5; 10 positions agree with TRBD1. Germline CDR1 is MNHNS and CDR2 is SASEGT. The CDR3 spans 16 residues. The junction had 8 bases not matched to a gene; V was cut back by 3 bases and J by 4 bases. CDR3 nucleotide sequence: TGTGCCAGCAGTGACTGGGCCGGGACAGGGGCAGAGACCCAGTACTTC. Its translation: CASSDWAGTGAETQYF.

In its sample, this clone was seen once. This chain connects TRBV6-1 to TRBJ1-1, with 9 bases lining up with TRBD1. Germline CDR1 MNHNS, CDR2 SASEGT. V was pared by 7 bases and J by 1 base, with 7 bases of the junction left unmatched. This CDR3 is 15 amino acids long. CDR3 sequence: CASTSGTGPNTEAFF. The CDR3 nucleotides read TGTGCCAGCACCTCCGGGACAGGGCCGAACACTGAAGCTTTCTTT.

This clone was observed a single time. V is TRBV10-1 and J is TRBJ2-2, with 7 bases aligning to TRBD1. V shed 4 bases, J shed 5 bases, and the junction held 7 bases outside the gene matches. This CDR3 has 15 residues. Germline lookup yields CDR1 WNHNN and CDR2 SYGVQD (reference sequence). CDR3 sequence reads: CASSANRGGTGELFF. CDR3 DNA: TGCGCCAGCAGTGCTAACAGGGGTGGGACCGGGGAGCTGTTTTTT.

This rearrangement joins TRBV6-1 to TRBJ2-7; D unclear. The CDR3 is 13 amino acids. Trimming removed 8 bases at V and 3 bases at J, with 14 bases between. Germline V lookup: CDR1 MNHNS, CDR2 SASEGT. The CDR3 sequence is CASVRPRSYEQYF. The DNA of the CDR3 is TGTGCCAGCGTCCGTCCCAGGAGCTACGAGCAGTACTTC.

V and J are TRBV5-6 and TRBJ2-3, with 11 bases fitting TRBD2. With V trimmed by 1 base and J by 0 bases, 7 bases remained unmatched. The CDR3 covers 18 residues. CDR1 and CDR2 (germline): SGHDT, YYEEEE. In nucleotides, the CDR3 is TGTGCCAGCAGCTTGTTCTGGACTAGCGGGTTTAGCACAGATACGCAGTATTTT. This sequence encodes CASSLFWTSGFSTDTQYF.

This sequence joins TRBV7-7 and TRBJ1-5, with D uncertain. Germline CDR1 SSHAT, CDR2 FNYEAQ (reference sequence). Deletions cut 0 bases from V and 0 bases from J, with 12 bases between. CDR3 length equals 17 residues. The CDR3 DNA reads as TGTGCCAGCAGCTTAGCGCGAATTAGGACTAGCAATCAGCCCCAGCATTTT. Protein: CASSLARIRTSNQPQHF.

This chain links TRBV19 with TRBJ2-3; D not certain. CDR1 and CDR2 (germline): LNHDA, SQIVND (reference sequence). Trimming cost V 0 bases and J 3 bases, with 7 bases left between them. The CDR3 runs to 14 residues. The CDR3 is CASSIDRWTDTQYF. The CDR3 DNA sequence: TGTGCCAGTAGTATAGATCGTTGGACAGATACGCAGTATTTT.

The V and J genes are TRBV5-1 and TRBJ1-4; D is unclear. The CDR3 has 14 residues. The germline gives CDR1 SGHRS, CDR2 YFSETQ. The V end was cut by 3 bases, the J end by 3 bases, with 9 bases between. The CDR3 DNA reads TGCGCCAGCAGCTGGCAACCCTCTAATGAAAAACTGTTTTTT. Translation: CASSWQPSNEKLFF.

This chain links TRBV6-1 with TRBJ1-5; tentatively, D is TRBD1 (6 bases). Germline loops: CDR1 MNHNS, CDR2 SASEGT. The CDR3 contains 14 residues. V was shortened by 2 bases and J by 6 bases, with 11 bases between the two germline ends. The CDR3 sequence is CASSEQGMGQPQHF. In nucleotides, the CDR3 is TGTGCCAGCAGTGAACAGGGGATGGGTCAGCCCCAGCATTTT.

The J gene is TRBJ1-1, the V gene TRBV5-1; 9 bases match TRBD1. With V trimmed by 3 bases and J by 1 base, 4 bases remained unmatched. The CDR3 covers 15 residues. Germline CDR1 is SGHRS and CDR2 is YFSETQ. The CDR3 loop is CASSSTGGANTEAFF. CDR3 in DNA: TGCGCCAGCAGCTCTACAGGGGGCGCGAACACTGAAGCTTTCTTT.

Many counts were recorded for this clone. The chain has TRBV7-2 and TRBJ2-7; D possibly matches TRBD1 or TRBD2 (5 bases each). Germline V gene data show CDR1 as SGHTA and CDR2 as FQGNSA. The CDR3 sequence is 15 residues long. The germline V and J ends were trimmed by 4 bases and 4 bases, with 17 bases remaining between them. The CDR3 region is CASSSRRGSVYEQYF. DNA of the CDR3: TGTGCCAGCAGCTCCCGAAGGGGTAGCGTGTACGAGCAGTACTTC.

The chain is built from TRBV11-3 and TRBJ2-2; TRBD1 agrees at 8 bases. V gave up 5 bases and J gave up 6 bases; unmatched junction bases: 8. This CDR3 region has 15 residues. Germline CDR1 reads SGHNT; CDR2 reads YENEEA. This chain's CDR3 is CASSDNRGEAGELFF. The CDR3 bases are TGTGCCAGCAGCGATAACAGGGGGGAGGCCGGGGAGCTGTTTTTT.

This clone has a handful of counts. The chain links TRBV9 to TRBJ2-2; D might be TRBD1 or TRBD2, each matching 5 bases. This CDR3 region has 14 residues. Germline V gene lookup returns CDR1 SGDLS and CDR2 YYNGEE. Deletions cut 0 bases from V and 4 bases from J, with 7 bases between. The CDR3 nucleotides are TGTGCCAGCAGCGTAGCGGGGACCACCGGGGAGCTGTTTTTT. It yields the protein CASSVAGTTGELFF.

The rearrangement links TRBV29-1 to TRBJ2-7; D uncertain. Germline-derived CDR1 and CDR2 are SQVTM and ANQGSEA. The V and J ends lost 2 bases and 3 bases respectively, with 5 bases between them. The CDR3 contains 11 residues. This CDR3 is CSVEWDYEQYF. The CDR3 bases are TGCAGCGTTGAATGGGACTACGAGCAGTACTTC.

V usage is TRBV10-3 and J usage is TRBJ1-2; D is undetermined. V was trimmed by 7 bases and J by 8 bases, leaving 14 bases between them. The CDR3 is made up of 12 amino acids. Germline V CDR1 and CDR2: ENHRY, SYGVKD. The CDR3 sequence is CAITEGSGGYTF. The CDR3 DNA follows: TGTGCCATCACCGAGGGCTCTGGAGGCTACACCTTC.

V and J are TRBV6-1 and TRBJ1-2, with D possibly TRBD1 on 6 matching bases. V was trimmed by 2 bases and J by 5 bases, leaving 15 bases between them. Germline lookup yields CDR1 MNHNS and CDR2 SASEGT. The CDR3 sequence is 15 residues long. The CDR3, as DNA: TGTGCCAGCAGTGAAACTGGGGGGCCGGGGTATGGCTACACCTTC. Its translation is CASSETGGPGYGYTF.

V and J are TRBV6-5 and TRBJ2-3; possibly TRBD2 for D (5 bases). V lost 0 bases and J 2 bases, leaving 12 bases between the germline ends. Germline lookup yields CDR1 MNHEY and CDR2 SVGAGI. The CDR3 runs 16 residues. The CDR3 nucleotides read TGTGCCAGCAGTTACTCGATTCGGGGATCCACAGATACGCAGTATTTT. Its protein is CASSYSIRGSTDTQYF.